The rows below give T cell receptor beta chains drawn from one sample of a study of T cells expressing NK-cell markers. No DNA is given; TCRdb re-called the 5' RACE reads and lists each CDR3 protein once. This table holds fewer than 200,000 distinct CDR3 sequences. The sequencing input was blood T cells: a sorted CD56 or NKG2C T cell subset, CD4+ or CD8+ T cells, or bulk PBMC T cells (not recorded which). The origin of the receptors is a woman between 18 and 70 years old in good health. The CDR3 runs from the conserved cysteine through the conserved F or W.

TRBV5-5	TRBJ1-1	CASSLGDNLDTEAFF
TRBV5-1	TRBJ1-2	CASNPDRVVDYGYTF
TRBV5-1	TRBJ2-7	CASMSGSWDGSYEQYF
TRBV7-2	TRBJ2-7	CASSFLGSYEQYF
TRBV6-1	TRBJ2-1	CASKTSGPRYNEQFF
TRBV5-1	TRBJ2-1	CASSLGFLSSYNEQFF
TRBV15	TRBJ2-7	CATSRTLTGGADEQYF
TRBV6-5	TRBJ1-1	CASSYGFRAFF
TRBV5-5	TRBJ2-3	CASSYRTSGGLSTDTQYF
TRBV4-2	TRBJ2-3	CASSLLSASGGTDTQYF
TRBV5-1	TRBJ1-1	CASSLFGGMMNTEAFF
TRBV10-3	TRBJ1-2	CAITPDRENYGYTF
TRBV7-2	TRBJ2-3	CASGSGNSDTQYF
TRBV5-1	TRBJ2-7	CASMSGSSYEQYF
TRBV14	TRBJ2-7	CASSQGGWADTSYEQYF
TRBV20-1	TRBJ2-2	CSALAGAGTGELFF
TRBV20-1	TRBJ2-5	CSAWKVPTQETQYF
TRBV12-3/TRBV12-4	TRBJ2-6	CAGSLGANVLTF
TRBV20-1	TRBJ2-1	CSARPYPSGVYNEQFF
TRBV18	TRBJ2-7	CASSPLGQGSYEQYF
TRBV18	TRBJ1-1	CASFGDEGTEAFF
TRBV9	TRBJ2-2	CASSENRGSHTGELFF
TRBV27	TRBJ2-7	CASSLAFRGSTRLEQYF
TRBV5-1	TRBJ2-3	CASSWRPPGLRTSTDTQYF
TRBV3-1	TRBJ2-1	CASSRGLAGAGEQFF
TRBV10-3	TRBJ2-4	CAISVAQGGPDIQYF
TRBV12-3/TRBV12-4	TRBJ2-1	CASRQGLAEFF
TRBV11-2	TRBJ2-3	CASSLRGLAGTSTDTQYF
TRBV6-2/TRBV6-3	TRBJ2-1	CASSQLAGARNEQFF
TRBV29-1	TRBJ2-3	CSAGTGQSTDTQYF
TRBV7-3	TRBJ2-1	CASSLFAEGGEQFF
TRBV12-3/TRBV12-4	TRBJ2-2	CASSLMALAPWGGELFF
TRBV5-1	TRBJ1-6	CASSWRDTTESPLHF
TRBV5-1	TRBJ1-4	CASSNGQGAGLGEKLFF
TRBV7-8	TRBJ2-3	CASSITTDTQYF
TRBV20-1	TRBJ2-1	CSARGDYSYNEQFF
TRBV4-1	TRBJ2-7	CASSHTGTLSYEQYF